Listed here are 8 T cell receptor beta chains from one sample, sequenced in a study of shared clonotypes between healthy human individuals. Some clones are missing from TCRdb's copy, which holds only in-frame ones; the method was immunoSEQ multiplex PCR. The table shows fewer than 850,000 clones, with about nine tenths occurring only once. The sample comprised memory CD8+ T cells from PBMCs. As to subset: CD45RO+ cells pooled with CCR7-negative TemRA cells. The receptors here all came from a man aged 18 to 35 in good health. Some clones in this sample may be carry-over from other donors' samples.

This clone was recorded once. The CDR3 region has the DNA TGTGCCAGCAGCTTTACTGGGGGTTCCTACAATGAGCAGTTCTTC. Its translation: CASSFTGGSYNEQFF. The chain carries TRBV11-3 and TRBJ2-1, with D perhaps matching TRBD1 or TRBD2 (5 bases each). The CDR3 has 15 amino acids. V lost 3 bases to trimming and J lost 1 base, with 10 bases between them. Germline values: CDR1 SGHNT, CDR2 YENEEA.

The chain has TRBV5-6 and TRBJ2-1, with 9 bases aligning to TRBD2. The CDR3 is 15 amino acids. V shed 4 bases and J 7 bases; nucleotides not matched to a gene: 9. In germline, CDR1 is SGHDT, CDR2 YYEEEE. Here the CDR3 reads CASSPLREGWNEQFF. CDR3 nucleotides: TGTGCCAGCAGCCCCTTGCGGGAGGGATGGAATGAGCAGTTCTTC.

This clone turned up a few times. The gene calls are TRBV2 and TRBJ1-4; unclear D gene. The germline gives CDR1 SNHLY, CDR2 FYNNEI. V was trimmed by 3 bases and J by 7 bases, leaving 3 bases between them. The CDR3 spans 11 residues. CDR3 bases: TGTGCCAGCAGTGACCGTGAAAAACTGTTTTTT. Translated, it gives CASSDREKLFF.

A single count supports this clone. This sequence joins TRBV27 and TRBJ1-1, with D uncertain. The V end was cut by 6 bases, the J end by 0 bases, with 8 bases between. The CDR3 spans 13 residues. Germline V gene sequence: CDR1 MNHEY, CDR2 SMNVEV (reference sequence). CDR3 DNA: TGTGCCAGCAGCGTTAAAATGAACACTGAAGCTTTCTTT. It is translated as CASSVKMNTEAFF.

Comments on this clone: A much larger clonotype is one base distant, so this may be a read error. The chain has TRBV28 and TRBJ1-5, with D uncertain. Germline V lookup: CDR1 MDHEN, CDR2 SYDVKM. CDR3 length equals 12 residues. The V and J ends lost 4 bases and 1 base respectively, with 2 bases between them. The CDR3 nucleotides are TGTGCCAGCAGTTGGAGCAATCAGCCCCAGCATTTT. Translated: CASSWSNQPQHF.

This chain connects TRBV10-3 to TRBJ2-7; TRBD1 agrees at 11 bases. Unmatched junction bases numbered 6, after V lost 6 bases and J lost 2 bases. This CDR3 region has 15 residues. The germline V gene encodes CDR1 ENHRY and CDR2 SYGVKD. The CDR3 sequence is CAIRSWGQGAYEQYF. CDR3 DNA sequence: TGTGCCATCAGAAGTTGGGGACAGGGGGCCTACGAGCAGTACTTC.

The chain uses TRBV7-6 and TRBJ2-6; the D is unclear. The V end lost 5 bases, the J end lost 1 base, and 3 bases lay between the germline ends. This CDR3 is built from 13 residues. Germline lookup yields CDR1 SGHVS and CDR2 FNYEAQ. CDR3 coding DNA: TGTGCCAGCAGCCGTTCTGGGGCCAACGTCCTGACTTTC. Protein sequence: CASSRSGANVLTF.

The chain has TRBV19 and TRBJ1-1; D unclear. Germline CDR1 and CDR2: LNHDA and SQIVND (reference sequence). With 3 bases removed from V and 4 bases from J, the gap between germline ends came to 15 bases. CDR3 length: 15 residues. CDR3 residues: CASSIDGEVGTEAFF. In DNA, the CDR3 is TGTGCCAGTAGTATTGATGGGGAGGTAGGCACTGAAGCTTTCTTT. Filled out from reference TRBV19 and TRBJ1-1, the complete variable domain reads DGGITQSPKYLFRKEGQNVTLSCEQNLNHDAMYWYRQDPGQGLRLIYYSQIVNDFQKGDIAEGYSVSREKKESFPLTVTSAQKNPTAFYLCASSIDGEVGTEAFFGQGTRLTVV.